The sample holds many counts of the clone carrying this T cell receptor (beta chain). This entry comes from a study of blood T cells in healthy people across ages. In germline, CDR1 is KGHSH, CDR2 LQKENI. The CDR3 sequence is 15 residues long. V lost 6 bases and J 2 bases, leaving 14 bases between the germline ends. It was with a sample-barcoded 5' primer and a J-beta primer mix that a second PCR of about 6 to 12 cycles was run. TCRdb fed the 5' RACE reads into MiXCR, producing one record per CDR3 protein. The table records 790,000 or so distinct CDR3 sequences, about 42% of them present only once. There were at least 5 micrograms of total RNA extracted from every sample.

The chain recombines TRBV18 with TRBJ2-1, with a weak D call TRBD1 (6 bases). The clonotype was recovered from a man aged 80 or over in good health. The sample was blood. This CDR3 is CASSPETGAYNEQFF. CDR3 nucleotide sequence: TGTGCCAGCTCCCCGGAGACAGGCGCCTACAATGAGCAGTTCTTC.